This T cell receptor beta chain was sequenced in a study of T cell repertoires in cytomegalovirus infection. Study-wide results and limits: Predominance within the ex vivo response was attributable to HLA-C-restricted CMV-specific TCR beta clonotypes.

Each CDR3 protein is one row after TCRdb ran MiXCR on the reads. The sample includes approximately 590,000 distinct CDR3 sequences, under 45% of them seen just once. V was cut by 0 bases and J by 3 bases, with 9 bases left in between. The germline gives CDR1 LNHNV, CDR2 YYDKDF (reference sequence). CDR3 length: 15 residues. This clonotype was found a few times. Antigen: not known. The receptor was derived from a human donor in good health (CMV status not recorded). Some clones in this sample may be carry-over from other donors' samples. Sequencing was performed on cultured PBMCs, taken from culture after CMV antigen stimulation. The chain recombines TRBV15 with TRBJ1-5, with D possibly matching TRBD1 (6 bases). The CDR3 region is CATSREPGANQPQHF. In DNA form, the CDR3 reads TGTGCCACCAGCAGAGAGCCGGGGGCCAATCAGCCCCAGCATTTT.